The text below deals with one T cell receptor beta chain. A few counts support this clone. Its antigen is currently not known. Qualities for individual bases were not recorded, and no much larger clone is one base off. The immunoSEQ platform was used to sequence TCR beta CDR3 regions at survey depth. The QIAamp DNA micro kit was used to extract genomic DNA from every cultured and uncultured CD8+ T cell population. Regarding the original processing steps: Samples with fewer than 5,000 productive reads were excluded, resulting in the removal of about 6% of the roughly 80 HIV peptide-stimulated cultures. Sequences were trimmed to CDR3 by a MANAFEST web app, and nonproductive sequences, CDR3s under 5 amino acids, and sequences not starting with C or ending with F/W were removed. To count as antigen-specific, a clonotype had to be expanded in at least 2 of 3 replicates compared with the no-peptide control at FDR 0.01, and only within one epitope family. Specific clonotypes also needed at least fivefold higher frequency than in wells stimulated with peptides from other epitope families. TCRdb obtained this table from immuneACCESS and retained in-frame rearrangements with V and J assigned. These tables miss some clones; where compared with another copy, unresolved V genes account for less than half of the shortfall, and the remainder is unexplained. From that table come the V and J calls and clone size; the DNA was used to work out D and trimming. In this sample the table shows around 5,000 clones, less than 70% of which occur a single time. The top ten constitute about 40% of the sample.

The source of the sample is a study of CD8 T cell repertoires and HIV-1 epitope variants (dated by TCRdb to between 2020 and 2021). Looking at the study overall: Twenty-five peptides representing autologous and known Gag and Nef epitope variants were each used to stimulate T cells in separate culture wells. Cultures ran for 10 days in IMDM with gentamicin, with half-media changes on days 3 and 7 adding IL-2, IL-7 and IL-15. Tested epitopes included three Gag epitope families and Nef HW9 and YT9. An aliquot of 1M T cells was set aside as an uncultured baseline condition, separate from the 80 or so T cell cultures. Among the control conditions were a peptide pool of CMV, EBV and flu, the Ebola AY9 epitope serving as a negative control, and a well with no peptide. T cells were enriched using the EasySep Human T Cell Enrichment Kit and were co-cultured with equal numbers of autologous T cell-negative cells serving as antigen-presenting cells. A total of 83 T cell cultures were run, with each culture condition done in triplicate except for one peptide, which was done in duplicate. What the work shows at the level of the full study, not this receptor alone: The assay could identify only TCR beta chains and pointed to proliferation in response to antigen, not to T cell function or cytokine profile. Roughly 10 antigen-specific TCR beta clonotypes were identified, and about 6 of them appeared cross-reactive for autologous or known escape epitope variants. Five clonotypes recognized the Nef KF9 family and one the HW9 family, with no responses to the TAALDMSHF plasma variant.

V drops 0 bases and J drops 0 bases, leaving 8 bases in between. Its CDR3 holds 16 amino acids, cysteine through phenylalanine. The read is trimmed to its CDR3 DNA, 48 bases read in frame from base 1. CDR1 and CDR2, per the germline V gene, are MNHEY and SVGAGI. The EasySep Human CD8+ T Cell Enrichment Kit was used on day 10 to isolate CD8+ T cells from every culture. The sequence was obtained from a male donor with HIV. Here the chain combines TRBV6-5 and TRBJ1-4; the D segment could be TRBD1, given 5 matching bases. The sequenced material came from cultured CD8+ T cells derived from PBMCs. In nucleotides, the sequence is TGTGCCAGCAGTTACTCGACAGTTGCAACTAATGAAAAACTGTTTTTT. It encodes CASSYSTVATNEKLFF.